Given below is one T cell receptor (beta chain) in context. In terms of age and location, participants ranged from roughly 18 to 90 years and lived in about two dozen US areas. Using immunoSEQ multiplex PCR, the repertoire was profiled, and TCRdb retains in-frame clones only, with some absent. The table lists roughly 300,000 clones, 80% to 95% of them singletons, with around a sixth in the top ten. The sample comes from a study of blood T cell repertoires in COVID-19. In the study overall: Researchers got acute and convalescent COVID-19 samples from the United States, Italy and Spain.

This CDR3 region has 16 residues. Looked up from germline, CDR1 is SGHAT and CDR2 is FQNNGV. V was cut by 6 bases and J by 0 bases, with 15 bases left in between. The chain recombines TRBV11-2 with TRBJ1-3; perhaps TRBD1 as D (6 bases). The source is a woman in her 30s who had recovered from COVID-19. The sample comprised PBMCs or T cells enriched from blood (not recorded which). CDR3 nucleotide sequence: TGTGCCAGCAGTCCAACGGACAGACGCTCTGGAAACACCATATATTTT. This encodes CASSPTDRRSGNTIYF.